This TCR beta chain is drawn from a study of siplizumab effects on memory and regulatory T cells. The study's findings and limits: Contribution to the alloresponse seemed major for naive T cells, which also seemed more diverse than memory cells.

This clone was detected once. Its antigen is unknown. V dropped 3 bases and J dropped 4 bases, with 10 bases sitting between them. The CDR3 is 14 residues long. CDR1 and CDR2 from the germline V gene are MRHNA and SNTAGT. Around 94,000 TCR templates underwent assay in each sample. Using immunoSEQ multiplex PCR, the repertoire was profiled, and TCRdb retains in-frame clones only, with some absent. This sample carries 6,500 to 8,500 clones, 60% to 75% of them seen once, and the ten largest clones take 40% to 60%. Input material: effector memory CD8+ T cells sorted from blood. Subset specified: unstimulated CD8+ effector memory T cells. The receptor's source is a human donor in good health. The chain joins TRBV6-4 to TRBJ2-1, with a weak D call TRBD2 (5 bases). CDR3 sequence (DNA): TGTGCCAGCAGTGATAGAGCGGATTACAATGAGCAGTTCTTC. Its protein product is CASSDRADYNEQFF.